In this sample, the clone carrying this TCR beta chain turned up many times. Its antigen is unknown. The data were obtained in a study of T cells after yellow fever vaccination. General study findings and limits: A faster peak, day 5 versus 15, was reached by the weaker secondary response. Clones that expanded after primary vaccination mostly reappeared after the booster (around 96% CD4, 88% CD8). High-abundance clonotypes from the bulk population could contaminate FACS-sorted repertoires.

The CDR3 covers 15 residues. In germline, CDR1 is SGDLS, CDR2 YYNGEE. Trimming took off 0 bases at V and 0 bases at J, with 7 bases between the two ends. The 5'RACE template-switching step produced TCR cDNA and added a universal primer site and UMIs. TCRdb reprocessed the 5' RACE reads via MiXCR and lists one record per CDR3 protein. In the table there are under 350,000 distinct CDR3 sequences, approximately 4% of which are singletons. V and J are TRBV9 and TRBJ1-3; D is undetermined. The specimen comprised PBMCs, sampled 5 days after the yellow fever booster vaccination. This TCR derives from a man younger than 35 who received the YFV17D yellow fever vaccine. CDR3 residues: CASSVEGISGNTIYF. The CDR3 DNA reads TGTGCCAGCAGCGTAGAAGGAATCTCTGGAAACACCATATATTTT.